This T cell receptor beta chain was recorded in a study of cytomegalovirus exposure and HLA in healthy donors. This PCR relied on a set of 60 Vbeta primers and 13 Jbeta primers. Using immunoSEQ multiplex PCR, the repertoire was profiled, and TCRdb retains in-frame clones only, with some absent. Among 85,000 to 100,000 clones listed, around three quarters were seen once. Germline CDR1 reads KGHSH; CDR2 reads LQKENI. V shed 6 bases and J 2 bases; nucleotides not matched to a gene: 10. This CDR3 contains 17 residues. This TCR was sampled from a male donor in good health and CMV-seropositive. The specimen sequenced was PBMCs. V and J are TRBV18 and TRBJ2-3, with 11 bases aligning to TRBD2. This chain's CDR3 is CASSPPLLAGDTDTQYF. CDR3 bases: TGTGCCAGCTCCCCCCCCTTACTAGCGGGGGACACAGATACGCAGTATTTT.